This is a list of T cell receptor beta chains from one sample in a study of OX40 agonist ivuxolimab in advanced cancers. Here immunoSEQ multiplex PCR was the method, and the copy in TCRdb shows in-frame clones only, minus some. The repertoire holds roughly 100,000 clones, with around 85% as singletons. Sequenced here: CD4+ or CD8+ T cells sorted from blood, sampled in a trial of the OX40 agonist ivuxolimab. All receptors come from an adult with an advanced solid tumor such as melanoma, head and neck, liver or kidney cancer. Each CDR3 is given with its conserved first and last residue. The order of the fields is V gene, J gene, CDR3 protein.

>TRBV5-6|TRBJ2-2
CASSFETANTGELFF
>TRBV5-1|TRBJ2-2
CASSLVVSVGANTGELFF
>TRBV4-3|TRBJ2-1
CASSQRPGQGIDEQFF
>TRBV6-5|TRBJ2-7
CASNVGSSSYEQYF
>TRBV28|TRBJ2-7
CASSSGTVLTIEQYF
>TRBV7-7|TRBJ2-1
CASSFRESSYNEQFF
>TRBV5-1|TRBJ1-1
CASSLAYDGPMNTEAFF
>TRBV28|TRBJ2-7
CASSPPLGQGAEQYF
>TRBV10-1|TRBJ2-3
CASFGGTSGSTDTQYF
>TRBV14|TRBJ1-1
CASSRATGRVAEAFF
>TRBV7-8|TRBJ2-2
CASSLVAGGTGELFF
>TRBV4-1|TRBJ2-1
CASSQEIRSSSYNEQFF
>TRBV7-2|TRBJ2-1
CASSLGGDANEQFF
>TRBV5-1|TRBJ2-1
CASSLGRVSDEQFF
>TRBV30|TRBJ2-6
CAWSSQGTGANVLTF
>TRBV6-1|TRBJ2-1
CAGPKNEQFF
>TRBV10-3|TRBJ1-4
CAISGGVNEKLFF
>TRBV27|TRBJ2-1
CASRLGGSSYNEQFF
>TRBV6-1|TRBJ2-7
CASSGTGQDEQYF
>TRBV27|TRBJ1-2
CASSTRRMGYGYTF
>TRBV18|TRBJ2-7
CASSPRSGTGYYEQYF
>TRBV28|TRBJ1-5
CASSLVGRRQPQHF
>TRBV4-3|TRBJ2-3
CASSQATPTWADTQYF
>TRBV6-5|TRBJ1-2
CASSSLSGQINYGYTF
>TRBV6-5|TRBJ1-3
CASSSRAFSGNTIYF
>TRBV5-1|TRBJ2-1
CASSLAWADNEQFF
>TRBV6-1|TRBJ1-3
CASSLGNTIYF
>TRBV6-6|TRBJ1-2
CASRLGGYTF
>TRBV6-6|TRBJ2-5
CASRTGQGETQYF
>TRBV5-1|TRBJ2-5
CASSLAGRGQIVQETQYF
>TRBV23-1|TRBJ1-5
CASRYPQKTGLQHF
>TRBV2|TRBJ1-4
CASSPGMKSLFF
>TRBV2|TRBJ2-5
CASSYRGVETQYF
>TRBV30|TRBJ2-4
CAWSVPRGRGAKNIQYF
>TRBV7-9|TRBJ2-7
CASSSTWDEQYF